The entry below describes one T cell receptor (beta chain). The antigen is not known. Here immunoSEQ multiplex PCR was the method, and the copy in TCRdb shows in-frame clones only, minus some. This table has around 2.5 million clones, roughly 93% appearing once. This record belongs to a study of shared clonotypes between healthy human individuals. General study findings and limits: Among the subsets, naive ones generally showed larger estimated richness than memory ones.

Trimming left V 5 bases short and J 2 bases short, with 16 bases between. The CDR3 spans 15 residues. Per the germline V gene, CDR1 is MNHNS and CDR2 is SASEGT. The specimen was naive CD4+ T cells from PBMCs. Indicated subset: CD45RA+ positively selected. The sequence was obtained from a young man in good health. Some clones in this sample may be carry-over from other donors' samples. The gene calls are TRBV6-1 and TRBJ2-7, with a weak D call TRBD1 (6 bases). The CDR3 protein is CASSHPGTPAYEQYF. DNA of the CDR3: TGTGCCAGCAGTCACCCAGGGACACCAGCCTACGAGCAGTACTTC.